This T cell receptor beta chain comes out of a study of cytomegalovirus exposure and HLA in healthy donors. This clone was counted a few times. Germline assignment: CDR1 LGHNA and CDR2 YSLEER. Trimming removed 5 bases from V and 1 base from J, with 11 bases in between. This CDR3 spans 14 amino acids. Use of 60 Vbeta and 13 Jbeta primers characterized the PCR. The repertoire was sequenced with immunoSEQ multiplex PCR; TCRdb's copy has only in-frame clones and lacks some. The table has around 130,000 clones, 70% to 75% seen once. The receptor's source is a young man in good health and CMV-seronegative. The sequencing input was PBMCs. The V gene is TRBV4-3, the J gene TRBJ1-1; D uncertain. The CDR3 nucleotides are TGCGCCAGCAGCTCAAATACCGGGAACACTGAAGCTTTCTTT. It translates to CASSSNTGNTEAFF.